This T cell receptor beta chain was identified during a study of chemoradiotherapy in HPV16-positive cancers. This CDR3 is 14 amino acids long. Germline CDR1 and CDR2: LNHDA and SQIVND (reference sequence). V lost 5 bases and J 0 bases, leaving 10 bases between the germline ends. TCRdb's table, derived via immunoSEQ multiplex PCR, lists solely in-frame clones and lacks some. Of about 12,000 clones in the sample, 88% are singletons; the top ten hold 2% to 2.5%. This material consisted of blood, taken from a patient who underwent chemoradiotherapy. The chain recombines TRBV19 with TRBJ1-2; D not resolved. The TCR was taken from a human donor with HPV-associated anogenital cancer. CDR3 region: CASSFPHANYGYTF. The CDR3 DNA reads TGTGCCAGTAGTTTTCCTCATGCTAACTATGGCTACACCTTC.